The present T cell receptor (beta chain) was sequenced within a study of CD4+ T cells in melanoma. This table comes from immunoSEQ multiplex PCR, and its TCRdb copy is limited to in-frame clones, with some not included. The table lists 18,000 or so clones, roughly 80% of them singletons, with roughly 5.4% in the top ten. The CDR3 extends over 13 amino acids. Per the germline V gene, CDR1 is SGHAT and CDR2 is FQNNGV. V was shortened by 3 bases and J by 4 bases, with 9 bases between the two germline ends. Notes on the study in general: Diverse differentiation states were reported for melanoma neoantigen-specific CD4+ T cells. A reported correlation linked neoantigen-specific CD4+ T cells to CD8+, macrophage and B cell function.

Points on this clone: Its cognate antigen is unknown.

The sequence derives from a human donor with melanoma. Sequenced: cells from a culture (not recorded whether cultured in vitro). The chain is built from TRBV11-2 and TRBJ1-1; D is undetermined. The DNA of the CDR3 is TGTGCCAGCAGCTTGATGGGCGGCACTGAAGCTTTCTTT. The encoded protein is CASSLMGGTEAFF.